This T cell receptor (beta chain) originates from a study of blood T cells in healthy people across ages. The donors, healthy Caucasians from Russia, were aged roughly 6 to 90. For the second PCR, which ran for 7 to 11 cycles, a sample-barcoded 5' primer and a J-beta primer mix were used. Each cDNA molecule received a tag from a template-switch adaptor that had 12 random nucleotides. Each CDR3 protein gets one entry after TCRdb re-called the 5' RACE reads with MiXCR. Of 550,000 to 700,000 distinct CDR3 sequences listed, approximately 27% are singletons. The CDR3 spans 12 residues. The V and J ends lost 7 bases and 9 bases, in that order; junction bases with no gene match: 5. Per germline, CDR1 MNHNS and CDR2 SASEGT.

The specimen sequenced was blood. This TCR was sampled from a woman in her sixties or seventies in good health. The chain links TRBV6-1 to TRBJ2-2; 7 nucleotides agree with TRBD2. The CDR3 is CASTGGTRELFF. The CDR3 coding sequence is TGTGCCAGCACGGGGGGAACCAGGGAGCTGTTTTTT.